These T cell receptor beta chains were read from a single sample in a study of regulatory T cells in long-lasting Graves disease. From the multiplex PCR reads, TCRdb called clonotypes with MiXCR, one entry per CDR3 protein. The repertoire includes about 610,000 distinct CDR3 sequences, around 16% of them detected once, and 12% sits in the top ten. These data are also associated with another study on T cells in Graves' hyperthyroidism and ophthalmopathy.

The sample was peripheral blood mononuclear cells (PBMCs), taken at new diagnosis, from a patient treated with antithyroid drugs. The receptors were sampled from a man between 18 and 35 years old with Graves disease. Each CDR3 is given with its conserved first and last residue. Each record gives: D gene, J gene, V gene, clone size, CDR3 protein, CDR3 DNA. A D gene is named only where the DNA matches it firmly. Clone size is shown for a subset of rows, as once, few, many or a class of expanded clone.

d_gene: NA; j_gene: TRBJ2-1; v_gene: TRBV7-2; abundance: few; CDR3aa: CASSSPGGIEQFF; CDR3nt: TGTGCCAGCAGCTCCCCGGGCGGGATCGAGCAGTTCTTC
d_gene: NA; j_gene: TRBJ2-3; v_gene: TRBV28; abundance: many; CDR3aa: CASGDSRGGGTDTQYF; CDR3nt: TGTGCCAGCGGTGATTCCAGGGGAGGGGGCACAGATACGCAGTATTTT
d_gene: NA; j_gene: TRBJ2-7; v_gene: TRBV18; abundance: NA; CDR3aa: CASSPPTGHNEQYF; CDR3nt: TGTGCCAGCTCACCACCGACAGGTCACAACGAGCAGTACTTC
d_gene: NA; j_gene: TRBJ2-3; v_gene: TRBV2; abundance: many; CDR3aa: CASSIAPATLTDTQYF; CDR3nt: TGTGCCAGCAGCATAGCACCCGCTACCCTTACAGATACGCAGTATTTT
d_gene: NA; j_gene: TRBJ1-5; v_gene: TRBV15; abundance: NA; CDR3aa: CATRSSEGGNQPQHF; CDR3nt: TGTGCCACCAGGTCTAGCGAGGGGGGCAATCAGCCCCAGCATTTT
d_gene: TRBD2; j_gene: TRBJ2-5; v_gene: TRBV7-8; abundance: many; CDR3aa: CASSSRGERMGTQYF; CDR3nt: TGTGCCAGCAGTTCCCGGGGGGAGCGGATGGGGACCCAGTACTTC
d_gene: NA; j_gene: TRBJ2-5; v_gene: TRBV7-9; abundance: many; CDR3aa: CASSLATGSGETQYF; CDR3nt: TGTGCCAGCAGCTTAGCAACAGGGTCGGGAGAGACCCAGTACTTC
d_gene: NA; j_gene: TRBJ1-5; v_gene: TRBV29-1; abundance: many; CDR3aa: CSVEAGGSNQPQHF; CDR3nt: TGCAGCGTTGAGGCCGGGGGGAGCAATCAGCCCCAGCATTTT
d_gene: NA; j_gene: TRBJ2-7; v_gene: TRBV28; abundance: many; CDR3aa: CASRRTVAYEQYF; CDR3nt: TGTGCCAGCAGACGAACAGTGGCCTACGAGCAGTACTTC
d_gene: NA; j_gene: TRBJ2-7; v_gene: TRBV4-1; abundance: many; CDR3aa: CASSQGREAYEQYF; CDR3nt: TGCGCCAGCAGCCAGGGCAGGGAGGCCTACGAGCAGTACTTC
d_gene: NA; j_gene: TRBJ2-3; v_gene: TRBV30; abundance: NA; CDR3aa: CAWSQRIGDTQYF; CDR3nt: TGTGCCTGGAGTCAAAGAATAGGAGATACGCAGTATTTT
d_gene: TRBD2; j_gene: TRBJ2-7; v_gene: TRBV20-1; abundance: few; CDR3aa: CSARDRLAGGPGVYEQYF; CDR3nt: TGCAGTGCTAGAGACAGACTAGCGGGAGGGCCAGGTGTTTACGAGCAGTACTTC
d_gene: TRBD1; j_gene: TRBJ1-2; v_gene: TRBV28; abundance: few; CDR3aa: CASSSTGANCGYTF; CDR3nt: TGTGCCAGCAGTTCGACAGGGGCCAACTGTGGCTACACCTTC
d_gene: NA; j_gene: TRBJ2-5; v_gene: TRBV28; abundance: NA; CDR3aa: CASMGIEETQYF; CDR3nt: TGTGCCAGCATGGGGATTGAAGAGACCCAGTACTTC
d_gene: TRBD1; j_gene: TRBJ2-2; v_gene: TRBV5-1; abundance: many; CDR3aa: CASSAGQGDGELFF; CDR3nt: TGCGCCAGCAGCGCTGGACAGGGGGACGGGGAGCTGTTTTTT
d_gene: NA; j_gene: TRBJ2-7; v_gene: TRBV25-1; abundance: few; CDR3aa: CASSLPRGGIGEQYF; CDR3nt: TGTGCCAGCAGTCTTCCCCGAGGGGGAATAGGCGAGCAGTACTTC
d_gene: TRBD2; j_gene: TRBJ2-2; v_gene: TRBV10-3; abundance: few; CDR3aa: CAISESTLAGTGELFF; CDR3nt: TGTGCCATCAGTGAGTCGACTCTAGCGGGCACCGGGGAGCTGTTTTTT
d_gene: TRBD2; j_gene: TRBJ2-1; v_gene: TRBV12-3/TRBV12-4; abundance: many; CDR3aa: CASSILAGGDEQFF; CDR3nt: TGTGCCAGCAGTATACTAGCGGGGGGGGATGAGCAGTTCTTC
d_gene: TRBD1; j_gene: TRBJ1-2; v_gene: TRBV10-3; abundance: few; CDR3aa: CAIGQGRQGYTF; CDR3nt: TGTGCCATTGGACAGGGGCGGCAAGGCTACACCTTC
d_gene: NA; j_gene: TRBJ1-6; v_gene: TRBV5-1; abundance: NA; CDR3aa: CASSLGAPVTGSPLHF; CDR3nt: TGCGCCAGCAGCTTGGGGGCACCCGTTACTGGTTCACCCCTCCACTTT
d_gene: TRBD1; j_gene: TRBJ2-7; v_gene: TRBV12-5; abundance: many; CDR3aa: CASGSGGQGAYEQYF; CDR3nt: TGTGCTAGTGGTTCCGGGGGACAGGGGGCTTACGAGCAGTACTTC